This T cell receptor (beta chain) was identified during a study of T-cell memory formation after mild COVID-19. A single record per CDR3 protein comes from TCRdb applying MiXCR to the 5' RACE reads. Among about 250,000 distinct CDR3 sequences listed, around 17% were seen once. General study findings and limits: Memory cells collected pre-infection included some clones that later responded, suggesting cross-reactive memory joined. Mainly CM and EM harbored the contracting CD4+ clones; mainly EMRA harbored the CD8+ ones.

This clonotype was found a few times. Its target is not known. Trimming cost V 7 bases and J 2 bases; bases outside gene matches: 10. The CDR3 extends over 16 amino acids. The sequence was collected from a man aged 18 to 29 who had mild COVID-19 (a few samples of this study predate the infection). Cell type and time point are not known. This sequence joins TRBV12-3 or TRBV12-4 and TRBJ2-1; 8 nucleotides line up with TRBD1. The sequencing sample was made of PBMCs or a T cell subset sorted from them (not recorded which). This CDR3 reads CASTKTGALTYNEQFF. CDR3 nucleotide sequence: TGTGCCAGCACCAAGACAGGGGCGCTGACCTACAATGAGCAGTTCTTC.